This is a list of T cell receptor beta chains from one sample in a study of identifying expanded T cells in peripheral blood. Clones were sequenced by immunoSEQ multiplex PCR, and TCRdb holds only the in-frame ones, with some missing. The sample yields around 90,000 clones, approximately 88% seen once. Material for sequencing was blood. All receptors derive from a person aged 18 to 75 in good health. Each CDR3 is given with its conserved first and last residue. A D gene is named only where the DNA matches it firmly. Rows may omit the clone size; those that give it use once, few, many or a size class.

v_gene	abundance	d_gene	j_gene	CDR3nt	CDR3aa
TRBV2	few	NA	TRBJ2-1	TGTGCCAGCAGTGTAAACAATGAGCAGTTCTTC	CASSVNNEQFF
TRBV15	NA	TRBD2	TRBJ2-7	TGTGCCACCAGCTCGGGACTAGCCGGCGAGCAGTACTTC	CATSSGLAGEQYF
TRBV27	NA	NA	TRBJ1-6	TGTGCCAGGGGGTATTCACCCCTCCACTTT	CARGYSPLHF
TRBV19	NA	TRBD1	TRBJ2-3	TGTGCCAGTAGTACGGCCCCCGACAGGGGCTATAGCACAGATACGCAGTATTTT	CASSTAPDRGYSTDTQYF
TRBV29-1	once	NA	TRBJ1-1	TGCAGCGTTGAAGTTCTGGCCCTCCGGGAGGACACTGAAGCTTTCTTT	CSVEVLALREDTEAFF
TRBV5-8	once	NA	TRBJ1-2	TGTGCCAGCAGCTTGCCGTTAGCTAACTATGGCTACACCTTC	CASSLPLANYGYTF
TRBV5-1	NA	TRBD1	TRBJ1-3	TGCGCCAGCAGCTGGGGAGGACAGGGAGACACCATATATTTT	CASSWGGQGDTIYF
TRBV7-9	NA	TRBD1	TRBJ1-4	TGTGCCAGCAGCTTCCCAGGGGGGGGTGAAAAACTGTTTTTT	CASSFPGGGEKLFF
TRBV30	NA	TRBD1	TRBJ1-6	TGTGCCTGGAGTGTTCTTGACAGGGCGAATTCACCCCTCCACTTT	CAWSVLDRANSPLHF
TRBV5-1	NA	NA	TRBJ2-2	TGCGCCAGCAGCTTGGCTACAGGGCCGAACACCGGGGAGCTGTTTTTT	CASSLATGPNTGELFF
TRBV5-4	NA	TRBD2	TRBJ2-5	TGTGCCAGCAGCTTAGGTCTAGCGGGAGGTGGTGAGACCCAGTACTTC	CASSLGLAGGGETQYF
TRBV6-1	NA	TRBD1	TRBJ1-6	TGTGCCAGCAGTGAACGGGACAGGAATTCACCCCTCCACTTT	CASSERDRNSPLHF
TRBV7-6	NA	TRBD1	TRBJ2-1	TGTGCCAGCAGCTTAGTAACCGGACAGGAGATTTTTGGTGAGCAGTTCTTC	CASSLVTGQEIFGEQFF
TRBV23-1	NA	TRBD1	TRBJ1-4	TGCGCCAGCAGTCTCCCGACGGGACAGGGGGCGCTTAGGAAAAAACTGTTTTTT	CASSLPTGQGALRKKLFF
TRBV13	NA	NA	TRBJ1-1	TGTGCCAGCAGCTTCGGGGGGAAGAACACTGAAGCTTTCTTT	CASSFGGKNTEAFF
TRBV2	NA	TRBD1	TRBJ1-2	TGTGCCACCTCGGACAGGGTACCGGCGGTTGGGTATGGCTACACCTTC	CATSDRVPAVGYGYTF
TRBV28	NA	NA	TRBJ1-5	TGTGCCAGCACCCCAGCCACTGGGGGGCTCCAGCCCCAGCATTTT	CASTPATGGLQPQHF
TRBV6-1	NA	NA	TRBJ1-2	TGTGCCAGCAGTGAAGGGACGGACTTCTATGGCTACACCTTC	CASSEGTDFYGYTF
TRBV6-5	NA	NA	TRBJ1-2	TGTGCCAGCAGTTACTCAGGAGGGTTCAATGGCTACACCTTC	CASSYSGGFNGYTF
TRBV5-4	NA	NA	TRBJ2-3	TGTGCCAGCAGCCAACCCCCTTGGGATACGCAGTATTTT	CASSQPPWDTQYF
TRBV10-1	NA	TRBD2	TRBJ2-1	TGCGCCAGCAGTGAGTCTGGAATAGCGGGGGACAATGAGCAGTTCTTC	CASSESGIAGDNEQFF
TRBV14	NA	NA	TRBJ1-1	TGTGCCAGCAGCCAAGTGGGGGGGGCGAACACTGAAGCTTTCTTT	CASSQVGGANTEAFF
TRBV5-1	NA	NA	TRBJ1-2	TGCGCCAGCAGCGAAACCCGGGCCGGTCGTGGCTACACCTTC	CASSETRAGRGYTF
TRBV5-8	once	TRBD2	TRBJ2-3	TGTGCCAGCAGCCCCACCGGGACTAGCGGGAGGTATACGCAGTATTTT	CASSPTGTSGRYTQYF
TRBV28	NA	TRBD1	TRBJ1-5	TGTGCCAGCAGATACCCTCAGGGGGGTGGGCCCCAGCATTTT	CASRYPQGGGPQHF
TRBV11-2	NA	NA	TRBJ2-3	TGTGCCAGCAGCTTATCGAAGGCTGGCACAGATACGCAGTATTTT	CASSLSKAGTDTQYF
TRBV28	NA	TRBD1	TRBJ1-2	TGTGCCAGCACCCCAGACAGGGTTAGAGGCTACACCTTC	CASTPDRVRGYTF
TRBV7-3	NA	TRBD1	TRBJ2-7	TGTGCCAGCCCTATGGACAGGAGGTACGAGCAGTACTTC	CASPMDRRYEQYF
TRBV5-1	NA	TRBD1	TRBJ2-5	TGCGCCAGCAGCACTGGGACAGGGGGCGCGTGGGAAGAGACCCAGTACTTC	CASSTGTGGAWEETQYF
TRBV6-5	NA	TRBD1	TRBJ2-5	TGTGCCAGCAGTTACCCAGCAGGGGGTGGGACCCAGTACTTC	CASSYPAGGGTQYF
TRBV7-2	NA	NA	TRBJ2-3	TGTGCCAGCAGCCTAGACGGGGGCACAGATACGCAGTATTTT	CASSLDGGTDTQYF
TRBV9	NA	NA	TRBJ1-2	TGTGCCAGCAGCGTCGACGATCTTAACTATGGCTACACCTTC	CASSVDDLNYGYTF